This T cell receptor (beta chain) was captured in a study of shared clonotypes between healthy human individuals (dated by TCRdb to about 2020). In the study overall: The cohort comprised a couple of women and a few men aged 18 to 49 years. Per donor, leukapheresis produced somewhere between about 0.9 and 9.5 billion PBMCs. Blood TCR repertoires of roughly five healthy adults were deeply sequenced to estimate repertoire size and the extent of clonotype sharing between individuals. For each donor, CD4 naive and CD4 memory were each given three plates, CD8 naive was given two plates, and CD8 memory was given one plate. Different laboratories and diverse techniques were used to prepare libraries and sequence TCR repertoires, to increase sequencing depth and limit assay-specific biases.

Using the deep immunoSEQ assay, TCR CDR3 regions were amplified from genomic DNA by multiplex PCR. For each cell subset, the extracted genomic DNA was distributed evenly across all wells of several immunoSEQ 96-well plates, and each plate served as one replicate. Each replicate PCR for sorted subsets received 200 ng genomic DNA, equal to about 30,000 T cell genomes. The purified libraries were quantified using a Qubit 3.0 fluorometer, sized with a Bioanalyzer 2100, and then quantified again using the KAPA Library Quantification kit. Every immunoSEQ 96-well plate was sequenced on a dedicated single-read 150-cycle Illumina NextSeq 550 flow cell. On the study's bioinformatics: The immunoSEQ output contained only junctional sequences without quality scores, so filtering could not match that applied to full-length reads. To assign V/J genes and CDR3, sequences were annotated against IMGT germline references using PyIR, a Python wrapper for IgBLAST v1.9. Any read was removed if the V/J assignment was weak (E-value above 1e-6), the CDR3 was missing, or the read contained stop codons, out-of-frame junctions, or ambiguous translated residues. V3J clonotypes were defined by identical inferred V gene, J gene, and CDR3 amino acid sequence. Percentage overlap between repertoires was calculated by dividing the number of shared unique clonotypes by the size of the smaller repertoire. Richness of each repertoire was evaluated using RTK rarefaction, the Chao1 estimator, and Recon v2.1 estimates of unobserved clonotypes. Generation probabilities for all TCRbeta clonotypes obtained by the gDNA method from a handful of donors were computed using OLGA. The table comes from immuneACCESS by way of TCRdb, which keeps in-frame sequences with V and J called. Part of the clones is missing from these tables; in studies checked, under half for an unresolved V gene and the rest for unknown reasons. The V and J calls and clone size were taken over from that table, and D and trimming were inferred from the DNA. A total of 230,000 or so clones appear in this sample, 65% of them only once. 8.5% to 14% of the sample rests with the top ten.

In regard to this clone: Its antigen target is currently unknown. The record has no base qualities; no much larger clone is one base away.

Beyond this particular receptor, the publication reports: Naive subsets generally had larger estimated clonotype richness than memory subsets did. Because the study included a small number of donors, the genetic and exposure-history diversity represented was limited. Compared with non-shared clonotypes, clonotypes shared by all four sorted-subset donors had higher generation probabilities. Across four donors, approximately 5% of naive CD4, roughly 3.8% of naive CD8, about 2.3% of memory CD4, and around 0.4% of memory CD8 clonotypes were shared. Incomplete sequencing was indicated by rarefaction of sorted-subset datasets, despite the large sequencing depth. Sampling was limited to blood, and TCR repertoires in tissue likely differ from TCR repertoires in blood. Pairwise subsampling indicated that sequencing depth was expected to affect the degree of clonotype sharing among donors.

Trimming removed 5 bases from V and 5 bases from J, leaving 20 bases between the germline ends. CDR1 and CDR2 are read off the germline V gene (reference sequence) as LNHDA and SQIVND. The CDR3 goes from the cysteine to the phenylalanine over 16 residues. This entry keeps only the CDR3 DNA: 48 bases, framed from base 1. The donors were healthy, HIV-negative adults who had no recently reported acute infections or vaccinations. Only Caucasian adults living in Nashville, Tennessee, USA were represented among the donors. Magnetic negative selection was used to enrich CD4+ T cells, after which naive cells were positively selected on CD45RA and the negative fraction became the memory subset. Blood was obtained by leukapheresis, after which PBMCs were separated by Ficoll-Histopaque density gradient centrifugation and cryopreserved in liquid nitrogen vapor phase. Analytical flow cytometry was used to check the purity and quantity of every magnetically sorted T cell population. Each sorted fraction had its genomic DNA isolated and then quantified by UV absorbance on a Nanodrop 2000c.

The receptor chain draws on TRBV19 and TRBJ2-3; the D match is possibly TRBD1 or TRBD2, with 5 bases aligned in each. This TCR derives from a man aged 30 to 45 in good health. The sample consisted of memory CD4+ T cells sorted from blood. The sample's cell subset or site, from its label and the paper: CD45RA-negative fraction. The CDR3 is CASSPLPGATRDTQYF. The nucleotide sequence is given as TGTGCCAGTAGTCCCCTCCCCGGGGCGACTCGAGATACGCAGTATTTT.